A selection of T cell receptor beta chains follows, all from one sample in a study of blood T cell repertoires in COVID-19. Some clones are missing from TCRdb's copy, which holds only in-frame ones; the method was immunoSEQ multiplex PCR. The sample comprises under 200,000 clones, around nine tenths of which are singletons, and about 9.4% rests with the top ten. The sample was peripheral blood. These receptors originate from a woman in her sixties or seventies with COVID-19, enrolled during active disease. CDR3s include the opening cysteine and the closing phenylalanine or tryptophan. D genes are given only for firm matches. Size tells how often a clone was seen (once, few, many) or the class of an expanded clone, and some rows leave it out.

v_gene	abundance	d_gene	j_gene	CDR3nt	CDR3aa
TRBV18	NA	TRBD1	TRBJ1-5	TGTGCCAGCTCCCCTAGGACAGGCCTCGATAGCAATCAGCCCCAGCATTTT	CASSPRTGLDSNQPQHF
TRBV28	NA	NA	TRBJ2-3	TGTGCCAGCAGTTTATCGGTAGAGGCCACAGATACGCAGTATTTT	CASSLSVEATDTQYF
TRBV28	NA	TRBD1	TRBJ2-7	TGTGCCAGCCCCCGGTCGGGCGGGGGGACAGGGGTCGACGAGCAGTACTTC	CASPRSGGGTGVDEQYF
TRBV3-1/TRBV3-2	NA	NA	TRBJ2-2	TGTGCCAGCAGCCAAGATGGCAGGGACACCGGGGAGCTGTTTTTT	CASSQDGRDTGELFF
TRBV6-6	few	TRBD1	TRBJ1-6	TGTGCCAGCAGCCAACTGACAGGGTGGGATTCACCCCTCCACTTT	CASSQLTGWDSPLHF
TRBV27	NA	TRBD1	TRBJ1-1	TGTGCCAGCAGTCCCATGGACAGGGTGCGCACTGAAGCTTTCTTT	CASSPMDRVRTEAFF
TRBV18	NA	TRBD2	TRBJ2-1	TGTGCCAGCTCACCCACCTTAGCGGGGGGGTTCAATGAGCAGTTCTTC	CASSPTLAGGFNEQFF
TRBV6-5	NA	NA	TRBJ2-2	TGTGCCAGCAGTTACTACAGGTTGGGTAACACCGGGGAGCTGTTTTTT	CASSYYRLGNTGELFF
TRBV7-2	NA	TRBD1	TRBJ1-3	TGTGCCAGCAGCTCCACGGGACAGAACTCTGGAAACACCATATATTTT	CASSSTGQNSGNTIYF
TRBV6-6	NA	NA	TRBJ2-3	TGTGCCAGCAGTTACTCGCGGGACTCCCGAATTGATACGCAGTATTTT	CASSYSRDSRIDTQYF
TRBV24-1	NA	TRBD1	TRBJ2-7	TGTGCCACCAGTGACCCCGGACAGGGGAGCTCCTACGAGCAGTACTTC	CATSDPGQGSSYEQYF
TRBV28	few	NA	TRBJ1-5	TGTGCCAGCAGTTTAGGAGAACAGGTTAGGAGCCAGCATTTT	CASSLGEQVRSQHF
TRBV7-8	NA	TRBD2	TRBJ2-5	TGTGCCAGCAACAAACCGGGACTAGCGGGGAAGTCAGAGACCCAGTACTTC	CASNKPGLAGKSETQYF
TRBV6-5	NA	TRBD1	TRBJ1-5	TGTGCCAGCAGTTCGACAGGGTGGCCATCAAATCAGCCCCAGCATTTT	CASSSTGWPSNQPQHF
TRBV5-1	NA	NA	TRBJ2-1	TGCGCCAGCAGCTTACAGGCCGAACTTAATGAGCAGTTCTTC	CASSLQAELNEQFF
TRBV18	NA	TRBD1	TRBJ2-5	TGTGCCAGCTCAAGGGACAGCCAAGAGACCCAGTACTTC	CASSRDSQETQYF
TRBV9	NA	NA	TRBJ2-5	TGTGCCAGCAGCGTAGGTGAGGCCCTGGCAGAGACCCAGTACTTC	CASSVGEALAETQYF
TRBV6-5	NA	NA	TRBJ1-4	TGTGCCAGGTCCCTTACAGGGAAAGGTAATGAAAAACTGTTTTTT	CARSLTGKGNEKLFF
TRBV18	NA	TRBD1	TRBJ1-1	TGTGCCAGCTCACGGGGAACAGGGGGGACTGAAGCTTTCTTT	CASSRGTGGTEAFF
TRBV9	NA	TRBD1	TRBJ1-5	TGTGCCAGCAGCGCACGACTGAGCCAGACAGGGCCTGATCAGCCCCAGCATTTT	CASSARLSQTGPDQPQHF
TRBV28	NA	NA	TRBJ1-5	TGTGCCAGCAGTTTGGGCAGAAAGAATCAGCCCCAGCATTTT	CASSLGRKNQPQHF
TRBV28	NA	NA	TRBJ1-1	TGTGCCAGCAGTTTGGCCACGAACACTGAAGCTTTCTTT	CASSLATNTEAFF
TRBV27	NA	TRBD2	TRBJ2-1	TGTGCCAGCAGTTTACGTCCCCCTTCTAGCGGGGGGGGCAATGAGCAGTTCTTC	CASSLRPPSSGGGNEQFF
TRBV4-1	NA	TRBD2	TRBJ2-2	TGCGCCAGCAGCCAAGTAGAAGCGGGGGGGAACACCGGGGAGCTGTTTTTT	CASSQVEAGGNTGELFF
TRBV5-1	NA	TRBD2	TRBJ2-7	TGCGCCAGCAGCTTGGTTGGGGCTAGCGGGGGGGCCATCTACGAGCAGTACTTC	CASSLVGASGGAIYEQYF
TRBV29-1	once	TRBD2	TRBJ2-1	TGCAGCGTGCCGGGACTAGCGGGGGTATATCGCGTATACAATGAGCAGTTCTTC	CSVPGLAGVYRVYNEQFF
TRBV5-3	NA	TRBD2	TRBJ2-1	TGTGCCAGAAGCTTGGGGGGGACTAGCTTTTCCAATGAGCAGTTCTTC	CARSLGGTSFSNEQFF
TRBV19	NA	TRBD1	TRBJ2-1	TGTGCCAGTAGTATAGGGGGACAGAATTACAATGAGCAGTTCTTC	CASSIGGQNYNEQFF